The next 30 T cell receptor beta chains were all read from a single sample in a study of cytomegalovirus exposure and HLA in healthy donors. Use of 60 Vbeta and 13 Jbeta primers characterized the PCR. Only in-frame clones appear in the TCRdb table, and some are missing; sequencing was by immunoSEQ multiplex PCR. Here the sample spans under 200,000 clones, about 79% being singletons. Sequences were obtained from PBMCs. The receptors derive from a woman in her forties or fifties in good health and CMV-seronegative.

The chain is built from TRBV6-5 and TRBJ2-1, with TRBD1 identical over 9 bases. CDR1 and CDR2 (germline): MNHEY, SVGAGI. J gave up 4 bases and V 2 bases, and 0 bases lay outside the gene matches. The CDR3 runs to 14 residues. CDR3 coding DNA: TGTGCCAGCAGTTACGACAGGGGGTACAATGAGCAGTTCTTC. Protein product: CASSYDRGYNEQFF.

This clone showed up just once. This chain joins TRBV18 and TRBJ1-5; D gene uncertain. The germline CDR1 and CDR2 sequences are KGHSH and LQKENI. Trimming cost V 3 bases and J 4 bases, with 13 bases left between them. CDR3 length: 15 amino acids. The CDR3 protein is CASSPDSKRNQPQHF. The CDR3 bases are TGTGCCAGCTCACCGGACTCCAAAAGGAATCAGCCCCAGCATTTT.

This sequence joins TRBV5-1 and TRBJ1-5, with D perhaps matching TRBD1 (6 bases). The CDR3 has 14 residues. CDR1 is SGHRS, CDR2 YFSETQ, per germline. V lost 2 bases, J lost 1 base, and 7 bases lay in between. The CDR3 DNA reads TGCGCCAGCAGCTTTGGGGGCAGCAATCAGCCCCAGCATTTT. This sequence encodes CASSFGGSNQPQHF.

The CDR3 spells CASASGLSSYNEQFF. The CDR3 DNA reads as TGTGCCAGCGCCTCGGGACTGAGCTCCTACAATGAGCAGTTCTTC. V usage is TRBV6-1 and J usage is TRBJ2-1, with D perhaps matching TRBD2 (6 bases). The V gene lost 8 bases and the J gene lost 0 bases, with 14 bases spanning the gap. Germline CDR1 reads MNHNS; CDR2 reads SASEGT. The CDR3 has 15 amino acids.

The chain couples TRBV5-1 to TRBJ2-7, with 8 bases lining up with TRBD1. V dropped 2 bases and J dropped 2; count of bases not matched to a gene: 3. This CDR3 contains 14 residues. The germline gives CDR1 SGHRS, CDR2 YFSETQ. This CDR3 is CASSFGQGTYEQYF. Here the CDR3 DNA reads TGCGCCAGCAGCTTTGGACAGGGCACCTACGAGCAGTACTTC.

The chain links TRBV6-5 to TRBJ1-3; D is possibly TRBD1 (5 bases). CDR3 length equals 14 residues. Trimming shortened V by 6 bases and J by 3 bases, and 12 bases separated the two germline ends. Per the germline V gene, CDR1 is MNHEY and CDR2 is SVGAGI. CDR3 sequence reads: CASSLGRGGNTIYF. The CDR3 coding sequence is TGTGCCAGCAGCCTGGGTAGGGGTGGAAACACCATATATTTT.

This clone was seen only once. The chain links TRBV19 to TRBJ2-5; the D gene is possibly TRBD1 (6 bases). From germline, CDR1 is LNHDA and CDR2 SQIVND (reference sequence). Between the trimmed V and J ends, which lost 4 bases and 1 base, there was a span of 10 bases. This CDR3 is built from 14 residues. The CDR3 DNA reads TGTGCCAGTAGTACCTCAGGGGCCCAAGAGACCCAGTACTTC. Amino acid sequence: CASSTSGAQETQYF.

The chain recombines TRBV27 with TRBJ1-1, with D unclear. The CDR3 loop spans 17 amino acids. V was pared by 3 bases and J by 1 base, with 18 bases between. From germline, CDR1 is MNHEY and CDR2 SMNVEV (reference sequence). In nucleotides, the CDR3 is TGTGCCAGCAGTTTCTTGGGCACGAGGACTACGAACACTGAAGCTTTCTTT. This codes for CASSFLGTRTTNTEAFF.

This clone was detected only once. The chain uses TRBV11-1 and TRBJ2-7, with 11 bases that match TRBD1. Trimming took 5 bases from V and 2 from J; bases not matched to a gene: 5. CDR1 and CDR2 from the germline V gene are SGHAT and FQDESV (reference sequence). The CDR3 is 15 amino acids. The CDR3 bases are TGTGCCAGCAGCCTAATGGGACAGGGGGCCTACGAGCAGTACTTC. Its protein is CASSLMGQGAYEQYF.

J is TRBJ1-4 and V is TRBV5-1, with 7 positions matching TRBD1. This CDR3 has 17 amino acids. J lost 0 bases, V lost 0 bases, and 5 bases had no gene match. From germline, CDR1 is SGHRS and CDR2 YFSETQ. The CDR3 nucleotides read TGCGCCAGCAGCTTGGGAATCCAGGGGGCAACTAATGAAAAACTGTTTTTT. Translation gives CASSLGIQGATNEKLFF.

V is TRBV19 and J is TRBJ2-5; D is possibly TRBD1 (6 bases). V lost 5 bases to trimming and J lost 6 bases, with 13 bases between them. The germline CDR1 and CDR2 sequences are LNHDA and SQIVND (reference sequence). This CDR3 region has 13 residues. In DNA form, the CDR3 reads TGTGCCAGTAGTCCCAAGGGGGTCCAGACCCAGTACTTC. It is translated as CASSPKGVQTQYF.

The chain has TRBV5-1 and TRBJ2-7, with 7 nucleotides matching TRBD1. There are 14 residues in the CDR3. The germline V gene has CDR1 SGHRS and CDR2 YFSETQ. V dropped 0 bases and J dropped 6; count of bases not matched to a gene: 6. The DNA of the CDR3 is TGCGCCAGCAGCTTGGACAGGGGAGTTAGCGAGCAGTACTTC. Protein sequence: CASSLDRGVSEQYF. The full variable domain, rest sourced from reference TRBV5-1 and TRBJ2-7, is KAGVTQTPRYLIKTRGQQVTLSCSPISGHRSVSWYQQTPGQGLQFLFEYFSETQRNKGNFPGRFSGRQFSNSRSEMNVSTLELGDSALYLCASSLDRGVSEQYFGPGTRLTVT.

The rearrangement uses TRBV9 and TRBJ2-1; 13 nucleotides match TRBD2. CDR3 size: 17 residues. From germline, CDR1 is SGDLS and CDR2 YYNGEE. V shed 3 bases and J 7 bases; nucleotides not matched to a gene: 10. The CDR3 here is CASSARITSGRANEQFF. DNA for the CDR3: TGTGCCAGCAGCGCCCGTATAACTAGCGGGAGGGCGAATGAGCAGTTCTTC.

This chain connects TRBV5-1 to TRBJ2-5; 8 positions agree with TRBD1. Germline lookup yields CDR1 SGHRS and CDR2 YFSETQ. This CDR3 has 15 amino acids. After removal of 4 bases from V and 5 bases from J, the junction contained 10 bases not matched to a gene. The CDR3 is CASSPSAGGLETQYF. The CDR3 DNA follows: TGCGCCAGCAGCCCAAGTGCAGGGGGCCTGGAGACCCAGTACTTC.

This clone was seen a few times. The V gene is TRBV6-6, the J gene TRBJ2-1; 7 bases match TRBD1. V was clipped by 0 bases and J by 8 bases; unmatched bases: 7. CDR1 and CDR2 from the germline V gene are MNHNY and SVGAGI (reference sequence). The CDR3 is 15 residues long. Here the CDR3 reads CASSYSPTGIHEQFF. CDR3 nucleotide sequence: TGTGCCAGCAGTTACTCCCCGACAGGGATACATGAGCAGTTCTTC.

The CDR3: CASSQDVQRGTINEKLFF. DNA of the CDR3: TGTGCCAGCAGCCAAGACGTACAAAGGGGGACAATTAATGAAAAACTGTTTTTT. V is TRBV4-2 and J is TRBJ1-4; a weak D match, TRBD1 (6 bases). V gave up 0 bases and J gave up 4 bases, with 18 bases separating them. Germline V CDR1 and CDR2: LGHNA, YNFKEQ. CDR3 size: 18 residues.

The chain joins TRBV4-3 to TRBJ2-7, with no clear D. Trimming took off 1 base at V and 7 bases at J, with 11 bases between the two ends. The germline V gene encodes CDR1 LGHNA and CDR2 YSLEER. This CDR3 is 13 amino acids long. CDR3 amino acids: CASSQGVAGEQYF. CDR3 bases: TGCGCCAGCAGCCAAGGGGTAGCTGGTGAGCAGTACTTC.

CDR3 sequence reads: CASGRELTYNEQFF. The CDR3 bases are TGTGCCAGCGGACGGGAGCTCACCTACAATGAGCAGTTCTTC. The genes are TRBV28 and TRBJ2-1; D may be TRBD2 (6 bases). CDR3 length: 14 amino acids. Trimming took 8 bases from V and 2 from J, leaving 13 bases between them. The V gene's germline CDR1 is MDHEN and CDR2 SYDVKM.

The rearrangement joins TRBV4-3 to TRBJ1-3, with a possible D match to TRBD1 (5 bases). The V end lost 1 base, the J end lost 7 bases, and 14 bases lay between the germline ends. Germline lookup yields CDR1 LGHNA and CDR2 YSLEER. The CDR3 spans 15 residues. The chain's CDR3 is CASSQAPGIGNTIYF. The CDR3 DNA reads as TGCGCCAGCAGCCAAGCCCCAGGGATAGGTAACACCATATATTTT.

This clone was seen just once. The V and J genes are TRBV28 and TRBJ1-1; D may be TRBD1 (5 bases). V lost 6 bases and J lost 1, with 12 bases in between. CDR1 and CDR2 from the germline V gene are MDHEN and SYDVKM. The CDR3 consists of 14 residues. The CDR3 here is CASRLGLRNTEAFF. The CDR3 region has the DNA TGTGCCAGCAGGCTGGGACTCCGGAACACTGAAGCTTTCTTT.

The chain joins TRBV29-1 to TRBJ1-1; D is unresolved. Between the trimmed V and J ends, which lost 0 bases and 7 bases, there was a span of 3 bases. This CDR3 has 10 amino acids. Germline V gene sequence: CDR1 SQVTM, CDR2 ANQGSEA. CDR3 nucleotides: TGCAGCGTTGAAGACTATGAAGCTTTCTTT. Translation: CSVEDYEAFF.

V is TRBV28 and J is TRBJ2-1; possibly TRBD1 for D (6 bases). The germline V gene has CDR1 MDHEN and CDR2 SYDVKM. The CDR3 covers 14 residues. Trimming shortened V by 4 bases and J by 13 bases, and 20 bases separated the two germline ends. The CDR3 DNA reads TGTGCCAGCAGTTCTTTGGTGACTCTTGGGGGCCAGTTCTTC. This codes for CASSSLVTLGGQFF.

This clone was counted between two and nine times. The chain employs TRBV28 and TRBJ2-2; tentatively, D is TRBD1 (5 bases). Trimming took 6 bases from V and 6 from J, leaving 17 bases between them. Germline V gene sequence: CDR1 MDHEN, CDR2 SYDVKM. The CDR3 is made up of 15 amino acids. The CDR3 DNA is TGTGCCAGCAGCGAAACAGGCCTCTTGTCCGGGGAGCTGTTTTTT. Amino acids: CASSETGLLSGELFF.

This clone has more than one count but fewer than ten. One end of the junction does not line up with germline, which may come from a read error. The chain links TRBV5-5 to TRBJ1-1; TRBD1 might be the D (6 bases). The CDR3 runs 15 residues. CDR1 SGHKS and CDR2 YYEKEE come from the germline V gene (reference sequence). In DNA form, the CDR3 reads TGCGCCAGCAGCCCTCACCGGACAGCGAACACTGAAGCTTTCTTT. Protein: CASSPHRTANTEAFF.

The chain links TRBV5-1 to TRBJ2-7; the match to TRBD1 covers 10 bases. This CDR3 has 15 residues. Germline CDR1 SGHRS, CDR2 YFSETQ. V dropped 3 bases and J dropped 2; count of bases not matched to a gene: 5. The CDR3 DNA reads TGCGCCAGCAGCTCAGGACAGGGGGTAACCTACGAGCAGTACTTC. Translating it yields CASSSGQGVTYEQYF.

The gene calls are TRBV23-1 and TRBJ2-1, with a tentative D call TRBD2 (5 bases). TRBV23-1 is designated an ORF whose function remains uncertain. Between the trimmed V and J ends, which lost 0 bases and 3 bases, there was a span of 18 bases. This CDR3 is 18 amino acids long. The CDR3 DNA is TGCGCCAGCAGTCAATCAAGGATGAGGGAACCCGTCTACAATGAGCAGTTCTTC. Translation gives CASSQSRMREPVYNEQFF.

V is TRBV11-3 and J is TRBJ2-1, with 7 positions matching TRBD2. Looked up from germline, CDR1 is SGHNT and CDR2 is YENEEA. The CDR3 has 16 amino acids. J was trimmed by 6 bases and V by 3 bases; bases with no gene match: 11. The CDR3 DNA follows: TGTGCCAGCAGCTTTGGGCGGGAGAAGGCTCCCAATGAGCAGTTCTTC. It yields the protein CASSFGREKAPNEQFF.

The gene calls are TRBV4-3 and TRBJ1-4; perhaps TRBD1 as D (6 bases). Germline V lookup: CDR1 LGHNA, CDR2 YSLEER. The CDR3 covers 15 residues. Deletions cut 0 bases from V and 7 bases from J, with 12 bases between. CDR3 sequence reads: CASSQDRGYGEKLFF. The DNA for the CDR3 is TGCGCCAGCAGCCAAGACAGGGGATACGGTGAAAAACTGTTTTTT.

V gene TRBV27 combines with J gene TRBJ1-5, with a weak D call TRBD1 (5 bases). CDR3 length: 14 residues. Germline V gives CDR1 MNHEY, CDR2 SMNVEV (reference sequence). Trimming stripped 5 bases from V and 3 bases from J, with 11 bases between. The CDR3 spells CASSVHRYNQPQHF. DNA for the CDR3: TGTGCCAGCAGTGTCCACAGGTACAATCAGCCCCAGCATTTT.

The chain combines TRBV7-9 with TRBJ1-4, with D possibly matching TRBD1 (6 bases). V was shortened by 5 bases and J by 7 bases, with 11 bases between the two germline ends. The CDR3 is 13 residues long. Germline lookup yields CDR1 SEHNR and CDR2 FQNEAQ (reference sequence). The CDR3 DNA sequence: TGTGCCAGCAGCCACAGGGAAGGTGAAAAACTGTTTTTT. Protein sequence: CASSHREGEKLFF. Full variable domain (missing parts from reference TRBV7-9 and TRBJ1-4): DTGVSQNPRHKITKRGQNVTFRCDPISEHNRLYWYRQTLGQGPEFLTYFQNEAQLEKSRLLSDRFSAERPKGSFSTLEIQRTEQGDSAMYLCASSHREGEKLFFGSGTQLSVL.